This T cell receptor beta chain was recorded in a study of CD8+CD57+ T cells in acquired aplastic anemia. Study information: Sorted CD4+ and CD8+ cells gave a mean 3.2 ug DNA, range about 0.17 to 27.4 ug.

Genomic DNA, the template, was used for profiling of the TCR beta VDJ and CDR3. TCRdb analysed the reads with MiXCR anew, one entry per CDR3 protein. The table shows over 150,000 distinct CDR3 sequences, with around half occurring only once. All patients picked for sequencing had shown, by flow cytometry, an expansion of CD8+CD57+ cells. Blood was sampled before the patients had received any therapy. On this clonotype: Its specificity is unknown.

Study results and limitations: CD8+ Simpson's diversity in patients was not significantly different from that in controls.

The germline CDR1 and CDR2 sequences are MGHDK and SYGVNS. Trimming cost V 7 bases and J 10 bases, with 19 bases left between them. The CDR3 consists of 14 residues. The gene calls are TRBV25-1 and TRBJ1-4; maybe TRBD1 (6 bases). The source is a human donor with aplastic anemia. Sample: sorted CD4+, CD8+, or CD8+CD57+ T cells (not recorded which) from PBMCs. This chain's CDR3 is CASTSGGQGGKLFF. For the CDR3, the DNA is TGTGCCAGCACATCCGGGGGGCAAGGGGGAAAACTGTTTTTT.